The 21 T cell receptor beta chains below were found in one sample sequenced in a study of cytomegalovirus exposure and HLA in healthy donors. Primers: 60 Vbeta forward and 13 Jbeta reverse. Only in-frame clones appear in the TCRdb table, and some are missing; sequencing was by immunoSEQ multiplex PCR. The sample includes some 100,000 clones, 70% to 80% of them seen just once. Sequencing was done on a sample of PBMCs. These receptors originate from a female donor in good health and CMV-seropositive.

This clone was recorded only once. The chain couples TRBV11-2 to TRBJ2-1; 14 positions agree with TRBD2. The CDR3 sequence is 17 residues long. V shed 5 bases and J 7 bases; nucleotides not matched to a gene: 10. Germline CDR1 SGHAT, CDR2 FQNNGV. The CDR3 region is CASSAQPGTSGGNEQFF. The CDR3 region has the DNA TGTGCCAGCAGCGCCCAGCCTGGGACTAGCGGGGGTAATGAGCAGTTCTTC.

The chain recombines TRBV11-2 with TRBJ2-3; D not certain. The ends were cut back, 2 bases at V and 0 bases at J, with 15 bases in the middle. CDR1 is SGHAT, CDR2 FQNNGV, per germline. The CDR3 is 17 amino acids. The CDR3 bases are TGTGCCAGCAGCTTACGGTATCGGTTTTCTAGCACAGATACGCAGTATTTT. The encoded protein is CASSLRYRFSSTDTQYF.

V gene TRBV27 combines with J gene TRBJ2-3, with 7 bases aligning to TRBD2. This CDR3 is built from 16 residues. In germline, CDR1 is MNHEY, CDR2 SMNVEV (reference sequence). V lost 6 bases and J lost 0; bases outside the gene matches: 9. The DNA of the CDR3 is TGTGCCAGCAGCCCCGGGCAGGGACTAAGCACAGATACGCAGTATTTT. Amino acids: CASSPGQGLSTDTQYF.

CDR3 in DNA: TGTGCCAGCAGTGAAATTCGTCCTTTCAATGAGCAGTTCTTC. Translating gives CASSEIRPFNEQFF. The chain uses TRBV2 and TRBJ2-1; D is uncertain. CDR1 is SNHLY and CDR2 is FYNNEI in the germline V gene. The CDR3 spans 14 residues. Trimming removed 2 bases at V and 6 bases at J, with 11 bases between.

This clone showed up just a few times. The chain recombines TRBV5-5 with TRBJ2-1, with 7 bases matching TRBD1. This CDR3 is built from 15 residues. The germline CDR1 and CDR2 sequences are SGHKS and YYEKEE (reference sequence). V lost 2 bases to trimming and J lost 2 bases; unmatched junction nucleotides: 4. CDR3 sequence reads: CASSFRGGAYNEQFF. The CDR3 coding sequence is TGTGCCAGCAGCTTTCGAGGGGGCGCCTACAATGAGCAGTTCTTC.

The chain joins TRBV7-9 to TRBJ2-3; D ambiguous. This CDR3 spans 11 amino acids. Per the germline V gene, CDR1 is SEHNR and CDR2 is FQNEAQ (reference sequence). V was cut by 3 bases and J by 5 bases, with 3 bases left in between. The CDR3 DNA is TGTGCCAGCAGCTTCGGAGATACGCAGTATTTT. It encodes CASSFGDTQYF. The entire variable domain, with the rest obtained from reference TRBV7-9 and TRBJ2-3, is as follows: DTGVSQNPRHKITKRGQNVTFRCDPISEHNRLYWYRQTLGQGPEFLTYFQNEAQLEKSRLLSDRFSAERPKGSFSTLEIQRTEQGDSAMYLCASSFGDTQYFGPGTRLTVL.

This chain connects TRBV7-2 to TRBJ2-1; tentatively, D is TRBD1 (6 bases). The germline gives CDR1 SGHTA, CDR2 FQGNSA. The CDR3 sequence is 12 residues long. V was pared by 2 bases and J by 8 bases, with 7 bases between. CDR3 sequence: CASSLNRDEQFF. CDR3 in DNA: TGTGCCAGCAGCTTAAACAGGGATGAGCAGTTCTTC.

The chain employs TRBV4-2 and TRBJ1-2; possible D gene TRBD1, 6 bases. V was pared by 4 bases and J by 2 bases, with 14 bases between. The CDR3 is made up of 15 amino acids. From germline, CDR1 is LGHNA and CDR2 YNFKEQ. The CDR3 reads CASSRLGQSNYGYTF. Here the CDR3 DNA reads TGTGCCAGCAGCCGGCTCGGACAGTCAAACTATGGCTACACCTTC.

V is TRBV6-1 and J is TRBJ2-3; 7 nucleotides match TRBD1. This CDR3 region has 13 residues. V shed 2 bases, J shed 9 bases, and the junction held 5 bases outside the gene matches. Germline V lookup: CDR1 MNHNS, CDR2 SASEGT. The CDR3 loop reads CASSERQGETQYF. CDR3 DNA: TGTGCCAGCAGTGAAAGACAGGGCGAGACGCAGTATTTT.

The chain joins TRBV4-3 to TRBJ2-5; 7 nucleotides match TRBD2. The CDR3 contains 17 residues. Germline values: CDR1 LGHNA, CDR2 YSLEER. Unmatched junction bases numbered 15, after V lost 1 base and J lost 7 bases. CDR3 region: CASSQAWKSGASGTQYF. The CDR3 DNA follows: TGCGCCAGCAGCCAAGCTTGGAAAAGCGGGGCCTCCGGGACCCAGTACTTC.

Details on this clone: Its ends do not fully match the called genes, so a read error is possible. The chain has TRBV7-9 and TRBJ1-2, with 7 bases lining up with TRBD1. Germline CDR1 reads SEHNR; CDR2 reads FQNEAQ (reference sequence). The CDR3 has 12 residues. CDR3 protein: CASSYARDSPRF. The CDR3 DNA reads as TGTGCCAGCAGCTACGCTCGGGACAGTCCTCGCTTC.

This clone was seen just once. One end of the junction does not line up with germline, which may come from a read error. The chain joins TRBV6-6 to TRBJ1-2, with D hard to call. CDR1 is MNHNY, CDR2 SVGAGI, per germline (reference sequence). This CDR3 comprises 11 residues. The CDR3 sequence: CASTPDYGYTF. CDR3 DNA: TGTGCCAGCACCCCGGACTACGGCTACACCTTC.

This clone has a handful of counts. This chain joins TRBV2 and TRBJ2-5; 11 positions match TRBD2. The V gene end was trimmed by 4 bases and the J gene end by 5 bases; junction bases not matched to a gene: 12. The length of the CDR3 is 17 residues. Germline V gives CDR1 SNHLY, CDR2 FYNNEI. CDR3 amino acids: CASSVRGSGRAGETQYF. Here the CDR3 DNA reads TGTGCCAGCAGTGTCAGGGGTAGCGGGAGGGCCGGGGAGACCCAGTACTTC.

The chain employs TRBV6-6 and TRBJ1-3, with no clear D. The CDR3 sequence is 15 residues long. CDR1 and CDR2 from the germline V gene are MNHNY and SVGAGI (reference sequence). Trimming removed 0 bases at V and 3 bases at J, with 9 bases between. This CDR3 is CASSYSTGGGNTIYF. CDR3 bases: TGTGCCAGCAGTTACTCGACTGGTGGTGGAAACACCATATATTTT.

This clone was counted once. The chain uses TRBV6-1 and TRBJ1-1; no clear D. Germline loops: CDR1 MNHNS, CDR2 SASEGT. Trimming took off 0 bases at V and 1 base at J, with 6 bases between the two ends. The CDR3 covers 14 residues. The CDR3 spells CASSEAAENTEAFF. The CDR3 DNA follows: TGTGCCAGCAGTGAAGCGGCGGAGAACACTGAAGCTTTCTTT.

This clone was seen a single time. The CDR3 DNA sequence: TGTGCCAGCTCACCACCGTGGGACAGGCTAGCGGATTCCTACAATGAGCAGTTCTTC. Translating gives CASSPPWDRLADSYNEQFF. The chain employs TRBV18 and TRBJ2-1, with a weak D call TRBD1 (8 bases). Trimming took 0 bases from V and 1 from J, leaving 19 bases between them. The CDR3 runs 19 residues. Germline-derived CDR1 and CDR2 are KGHSH and LQKENI.

This chain uses TRBV4-1 with TRBJ2-7, with TRBD1 matching 9 bases. The J segment lost 0 bases and the V segment lost 2 bases, leaving 11 bases of the junction unmatched. Germline V lookup: CDR1 MGHRA, CDR2 YSYEKL. CDR3 length: 18 residues. This chain's CDR3 is CASSQRPRGQGYSYEQYF. The DNA for the CDR3 is TGCGCCAGCAGCCAACGGCCCCGTGGACAGGGGTACTCCTACGAGCAGTACTTC.

This clone was counted only a few times. V is TRBV9 and J is TRBJ1-2; D call uncertain. The CDR3 is made up of 15 amino acids. CDR1 and CDR2 from the germline V gene are SGDLS and YYNGEE. The V gene lost 4 bases and the J gene lost 4 bases, with 17 bases spanning the gap. Written as DNA, the CDR3 is TGTGCCAGCAGCCCCTCGGGAGGAGTCCTCTATGGCTACACCTTC. Its translation: CASSPSGGVLYGYTF.

V usage is TRBV5-1 and J usage is TRBJ2-3, with 7 nucleotides matching TRBD2. The CDR3 is made up of 15 amino acids. The germline CDR1 and CDR2 sequences are SGHRS and YFSETQ. Trimming cost V 0 bases and J 1 base; bases outside gene matches: 2. The CDR3: CASSLGLARTDTQYF. CDR3 in DNA: TGCGCCAGCAGCTTGGGACTAGCACGCACAGATACGCAGTATTTT.

CDR3 protein: CASSSPTGEVGELFF. CDR3 coding DNA: TGTGCCAGCAGCTCCCCTACAGGGGAGGTCGGGGAGCTGTTTTTT. The gene calls are TRBV7-9 and TRBJ2-2; D possibly corresponds to TRBD1 (7 bases). Germline loops: CDR1 SEHNR, CDR2 FQNEAQ (reference sequence). CDR3 size: 15 residues. Between the trimmed V and J ends, which lost 4 bases and 7 bases, there was a span of 16 bases.

V is TRBV27 and J is TRBJ1-1; D is possibly TRBD1 (5 bases). There are 11 residues in the CDR3. Germline V CDR1 and CDR2: MNHEY, SMNVEV (reference sequence). V was shortened by 2 bases and J by 7 bases, with 5 bases between the two germline ends. The CDR3 DNA reads as TGTGCCAGCAGTTTACAGGGTGAAGCTTTCTTT. Encoded protein: CASSLQGEAFF.